This TCR beta chain was documented in a study of T cells in Graves' hyperthyroidism and ophthalmopathy. Across the whole study: Initial diagnosis, before any treatment, was when peripheral blood was collected.

Absent ophthalmopathy progression within 18 months defined stable Graves' hyperthyroidism. Researchers barred patients who had uncontrolled infection, other autoimmune disease, pregnancy or lactation. Together with thyroid ultrasound, orbital computed tomography, serum thyroxine and TRAb, clinical symptoms were used for diagnoses. This clonotype has ten or more counts. Germline-derived CDR1 and CDR2 are SGHVS and FQNEAQ. V lost 2 bases, J lost 5 bases, and 3 bases stayed unmatched. This CDR3 has 15 amino acids. What was amplified from RNA transcripts were TCR beta CDR3 regions. The TCR CDR3 first-round RT-PCR relied on the HTBI primer set. Via MiXCR, TCRdb re-called the multiplex PCR reads, giving one row per CDR3 protein. The data hold more than 450,000 distinct CDR3 sequences, with around 15% observed a single time.

The chain uses TRBV7-8 and TRBJ2-3, with 11 bases matching TRBD2. Sequencing used blood. This TCR derives from a woman between 40 and 55 years old with Graves' hyperthyroidism. The CDR3 reads CASSLRLAGKDTQYF. In DNA, the CDR3 is TGTGCCAGCAGCTTAAGACTAGCGGGAAAAGATACGCAGTATTTT.